What follows describes a single TCR beta chain. These data belong to a study of blood T cell repertoires in COVID-19. Whole-study context: Spain, Italy and the United States supplied samples that represented acute and convalescent COVID-19.

Authors' data handling: Amplified reference gene primers provided the basis for estimating nucleated cell counts. The method was immunoSEQ multiplex PCR; TCRdb's version includes in-frame clones alone and lacks a portion of them. V, J and clone size reflect that table, while D and trimming were determined from the DNA. Here the sample spans 400,000 to 550,000 clones, roughly 87% being singletons. Participants were aged about 18 to 90 years from about 25 US areas. This CDR3 is 14 amino acids long. The ends were cut back, 4 bases at V and 2 bases at J, with 14 bases in the middle. Germline loops: CDR1 SQVTM, CDR2 ANQGSEA.

Material for sequencing was PBMCs or T cells enriched from blood (not recorded which). This receptor was taken from a woman aged 18-35 years with acute COVID-19. The J gene is TRBJ2-5, the V gene TRBV29-1, with D tentatively TRBD1 (6 bases). CDR3 coding DNA: TGCAGCGTTGCCCAGGGGACGGGACAAGAGACCCAGTACTTC. It codes for CSVAQGTGQETQYF.